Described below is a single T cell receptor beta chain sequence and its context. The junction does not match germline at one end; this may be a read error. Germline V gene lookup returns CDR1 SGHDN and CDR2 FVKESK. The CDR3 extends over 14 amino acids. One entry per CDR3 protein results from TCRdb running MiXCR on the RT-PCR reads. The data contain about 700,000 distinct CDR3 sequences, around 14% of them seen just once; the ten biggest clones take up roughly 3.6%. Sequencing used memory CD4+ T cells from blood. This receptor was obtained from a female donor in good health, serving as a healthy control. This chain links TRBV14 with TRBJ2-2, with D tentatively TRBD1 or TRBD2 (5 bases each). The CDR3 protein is CTSSLGRYTGELFF. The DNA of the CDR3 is TGTACCAGCAGCCTGGGACGGTACACCGGGGAGCTGTTTTTT. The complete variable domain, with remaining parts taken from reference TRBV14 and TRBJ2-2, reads EAGVTQFPSHSVIEKGQTVTLRCDPISGHDNLYWYRRVMGKEIKFLLHFVKESKQDESGMPNNRFLAERTGGTYSTLKVQPAELEDSGVYFCTSSLGRYTGELFFGEGSRLTVL.